One sample yielded the 27 T cell receptor beta chains listed below, sequenced in a study of T-cell memory formation after mild COVID-19. MiXCR, applied by TCRdb to the 5' RACE reads, yields one record per CDR3 protein. The data show about 470,000 distinct CDR3 sequences, roughly 18% seen once. Sequenced: PBMCs or a T cell subset sorted from them (not recorded which). These receptors all come from an adult woman who had mild COVID-19 (a few samples of this study predate the infection). Cell type and time point are not known.

This clonotype was observed at least ten times. V usage is TRBV5-1 and J usage is TRBJ2-1; 12 bases are shared with TRBD2. Germline V lookup: CDR1 SGHRS, CDR2 YFSETQ. V was pared by 2 bases and J by 8 bases, with 8 bases of the junction left unmatched. CDR3 length equals 16 residues. DNA of the CDR3: TGCGCCAGCAGCTTTACTAGCGGGGGGCCTGGCGATGAGCAGTTCTTC. Protein sequence: CASSFTSGGPGDEQFF.

This clonotype was recorded once. The chain is built from TRBV14 and TRBJ2-7; D unclear. V was trimmed by 2 bases and J by 3 bases, leaving 5 bases between them. The CDR3 loop spans 12 amino acids. The germline gives CDR1 SGHDN, CDR2 FVKESK. DNA for the CDR3: TGTGCCAGCAGCCAAAACATCTACGAGCAGTACTTC. Its protein product is CASSQNIYEQYF.

Only a few counts were recorded for this clonotype. The J gene is TRBJ2-1, the V gene TRBV5-6; TRBD2 is a possible D gene (6 bases). The CDR3 contains 13 residues. Germline V CDR1 and CDR2: SGHDT, YYEEEE. V was cut by 4 bases and J by 9 bases, with 14 bases left in between. The CDR3 DNA follows: TGTGCCAGCAGCCAAACTAGCTTTCCTGAGCAGTTCTTC. It translates to CASSQTSFPEQFF.

This clonotype has a handful of counts. V is TRBV7-9 and J is TRBJ2-3; D may match TRBD1 or TRBD2 (5 bases each). Germline lookup yields CDR1 SEHNR and CDR2 FQNEAQ (reference sequence). The CDR3 totals 20 residues. With 2 bases removed from V and 2 bases from J, the gap between germline ends came to 26 bases. The CDR3 loop reads CASSLSLRGLLLRPTDTQYF. DNA of the CDR3: TGTGCCAGCAGCTTATCCCTCCGGGGCCTACTATTGCGTCCCACAGATACGCAGTATTTT.

The table lists this clonotype with a few counts. V usage is TRBV20-1 and J usage is TRBJ2-7; D might be TRBD1 (5 bases). Germline lookup yields CDR1 DFQATT and CDR2 SNEGSKA (reference sequence). Trimming stripped 0 bases from V and 5 bases from J, with 14 bases between. The CDR3 contains 14 residues. CDR3 sequence: CSARDLGRANEQYF. CDR3 sequence (DNA): TGCAGTGCTAGAGATCTGGGCAGGGCGAACGAGCAGTACTTC.

The table lists this clonotype with a few counts. V is TRBV20-1 and J is TRBJ1-5; TRBD1 might be the D (5 bases). V shed 0 bases and J shed 1 base, with 16 bases lying between them. This CDR3 has 17 amino acids. The germline V gene has CDR1 DFQATT and CDR2 SNEGSKA (reference sequence). CDR3 protein: CSARDLQGGRSNQPQHF. The CDR3 coding sequence is TGCAGTGCTAGAGATCTTCAGGGCGGTCGGAGCAATCAGCCCCAGCATTTT.

This clonotype has ten or more counts. The chain is built from TRBV5-6 and TRBJ2-5, with TRBD2 matching 12 bases. Germline V gene lookup returns CDR1 SGHDT and CDR2 YYEEEE. The V gene end was trimmed by 5 bases and the J gene end by 0 bases; junction bases not matched to a gene: 11. CDR3 length equals 18 residues. The CDR3 DNA is TGTGCCAGCAGTCTTGGGACTAGCGGGCCTCTGTACCAAGAGACCCAGTACTTC. The encoded protein is CASSLGTSGPLYQETQYF.

The CDR3 bases are TGCGCCAGCCGCGAGACAGATATGAACACTGAAGCTTTCTTT. Residues: CASRETDMNTEAFF. J is TRBJ1-1 and V is TRBV23-1; D is possibly TRBD1 (5 bases). TRBV23-1 is classed as an ORF, of uncertain function. The CDR3 runs 14 residues. Trimming stripped 8 bases from V and 0 bases from J, with 13 bases between.

This clonotype came up a few times. The rearrangement joins TRBV6-6 to TRBJ1-1; 10 bases align to TRBD1. Per germline, CDR1 MNHNY and CDR2 SVGAGI (reference sequence). V shed 4 bases and J 5 bases; nucleotides not matched to a gene: 4. CDR3 size: 14 residues. The CDR3 bases are TGTGCCAGCAGTTGGACAGGGGGTTATACTGAAGCTTTCTTT. Encoded protein: CASSWTGGYTEAFF.

Only a few counts were recorded for this clonotype. The genes are TRBV15 and TRBJ2-7; TRBD2 might be the D (6 bases). The CDR3 is 14 residues long. Trimming took off 1 base at V and 2 bases at J, with 9 bases between the two ends. From germline, CDR1 is LNHNV and CDR2 YYDKDF (reference sequence). The CDR3 DNA follows: TGTGCCACCAGCAGAGGCGGGACGGCCTACGAGCAGTACTTC. This sequence encodes CATSRGGTAYEQYF.

This clonotype was seen more than once but under ten times. This chain uses TRBV7-9 with TRBJ2-7; TRBD2 aligns across 12 bases. There are 17 residues in the CDR3. Germline V CDR1 and CDR2: SEHNR, FQNEAQ (reference sequence). After removal of 7 bases from V and 2 bases from J, the junction contained 12 bases not matched to a gene. The CDR3 DNA is TGTGCCAGCACAACTGGACTAGCGGGGATCCACGCCTACGAGCAGTACTTC. It codes for CASTTGLAGIHAYEQYF.

This clonotype was recorded at least ten times. V and J are TRBV29-1 and TRBJ2-5; weak D call: TRBD2 (5 bases). There are 13 residues in the CDR3. CDR1 is SQVTM, CDR2 ANQGSEA, per germline. V shed 4 bases and J shed 5 bases, with 14 bases lying between them. Here the CDR3 reads CSVAPRTAETQYF. For the CDR3, the DNA is TGCAGCGTTGCCCCTAGGACTGCGGAGACCCAGTACTTC. The full variable domain, with the rest looked up from reference TRBV29-1 and TRBJ2-5, is SAVISQKPSRDICQRGTSLTIQCQVDSQVTMMFWYRQQPGQSLTLIATANQGSEATYESGFVIDKFPISRPNLTFSTLTVSNMSPEDSSIYLCSVAPRTAETQYFGPGTRLLVL.

The sample holds a few counts of this clonotype. The rearrangement links TRBV7-9 to TRBJ2-1; D may be TRBD2 (6 bases). This CDR3 has 15 amino acids. Germline values: CDR1 SEHNR, CDR2 FQNEAQ (reference sequence). Trimming took 5 bases from V and 5 from J, leaving 16 bases between them. The CDR3 spells CASSAAGLTNNEQFF. In nucleotides, the CDR3 is TGTGCCAGCAGCGCGGCGGGACTCACTAACAATGAGCAGTTCTTC. The full variable domain, with the rest looked up from reference TRBV7-9 and TRBJ2-1, is DTGVSQNPRHKITKRGQNVTFRCDPISEHNRLYWYRQTLGQGPEFLTYFQNEAQLEKSRLLSDRFSAERPKGSFSTLEIQRTEQGDSAMYLCASSAAGLTNNEQFFGPGTRLTVL.

There are a few counts of this clonotype. This chain joins TRBV7-6 and TRBJ2-2; weak D call: TRBD2 (6 bases). The CDR3 is 16 residues long. The germline V gene encodes CDR1 SGHVS and CDR2 FNYEAQ. Trimming cost V 5 bases and J 6 bases, with 19 bases left between them. CDR3 sequence reads: CASSALVASDAGELFF. The CDR3 bases are TGTGCCAGCAGCGCATTAGTGGCTAGCGATGCCGGGGAGCTGTTTTTT.

The V gene is TRBV7-8, the J gene TRBJ2-7; 7 nucleotides line up with TRBD2. The germline V gene has CDR1 SGHVS and CDR2 FQNEAQ. CDR3 size: 14 residues. The trim removed 5 bases at V and 5 bases at J, leaving 9 bases unmatched. CDR3: CASSPWGGRDEQYF. CDR3 DNA sequence: TGTGCCAGCAGCCCTTGGGGGGGTAGGGACGAGCAGTACTTC.

V is TRBV18 and J is TRBJ1-6; D remains ambiguous. CDR1 is KGHSH, CDR2 LQKENI, per germline. The V gene lost 4 bases and the J gene lost 10 bases, with 20 bases spanning the gap. The length of the CDR3 is 16 residues. The CDR3: CASSLELGFGGSPLHF. DNA for the CDR3: TGTGCCAGCTCACTTGAGCTGGGCTTCGGCGGCTCACCCCTCCACTTT.

As regards this clonotype: This may be a read error, as it is one base from a much larger clone. V gene TRBV4-2 combines with J gene TRBJ2-1; 8 bases line up with TRBD2. The V gene's germline CDR1 is LGHNA and CDR2 YNFKEQ. The trim removed 4 bases at V and 4 bases at J, leaving 12 bases unmatched. This CDR3 has 17 residues. Here the CDR3 reads CASSPQSGTSRYNEQFF. The CDR3 DNA reads as TGTGCCAGCAGCCCACAATCCGGGACTAGTCGGTACAATGAGCAGTTCTTC.

This chain connects TRBV12-3 or TRBV12-4 to TRBJ2-1, with 15 bases identical to TRBD2. This CDR3 contains 19 residues. Germline trimming cut 3 bases from V and 3 bases from J; bases unmatched to any gene: 9. The chain's CDR3 is CASSFPLGTSGGNYNEQFF. The CDR3 bases are TGTGCCAGCAGTTTCCCCCTTGGGACTAGCGGGGGGAACTACAATGAGCAGTTCTTC.

The chain links TRBV5-1 to TRBJ2-3, with a weak D call TRBD2 (5 bases). Germline CDR1 and CDR2: SGHRS and YFSETQ. Trimming pared 3 bases from V and 8 bases from J, leaving 13 bases between. The CDR3 is 13 amino acids. CDR3 sequence: CASSSLEVATQYF. As DNA, the CDR3 is TGCGCCAGCAGCTCCCTGGAGGTAGCTACGCAGTATTTT.

This clonotype was counted ten times or more. The chain recombines TRBV12-3 or TRBV12-4 with TRBJ1-1; 8 bases line up with TRBD1. The junction had 5 bases not matched to a gene; V was cut back by 6 bases and J by 2 bases. The CDR3 is 14 amino acids. The CDR3 nucleotides are TGTGCCAGCAGCTTGGCAGGGGGCAACACTGAAGCTTTCTTT. This translates into CASSLAGGNTEAFF.

This chain links TRBV7-2 with TRBJ2-5; 8 bases map to TRBD2. Trimming took 5 bases from V and 7 from J; bases not matched to a gene: 15. Germline V CDR1 and CDR2: SGHTA, FQGNSA. This CDR3 comprises 16 residues. The CDR3 DNA reads as TGTGCCAGCAGCCTGGGATCTAGCGGGTTAGGCGGGACCCAGTACTTC. It is translated as CASSLGSSGLGGTQYF. Looking up the rest from reference TRBV7-2 and TRBJ2-5 gives the full variable domain: GAGVSQSPSNKVTEKGKDVELRCDPISGHTALYWYRQSLGQGLEFLIYFQGNSAPDKSGLPSDRFSAERTGGSVSTLTIQRTQQEDSAVYLCASSLGSSGLGGTQYFGPGTRLLVL.

This clonotype turned up a few times. This chain connects TRBV4-2 to TRBJ1-5; D might be TRBD1 (6 bases). The CDR3 covers 15 residues. V gave up 0 bases and J gave up 3 bases, with 9 bases separating them. Per the germline V gene, CDR1 is LGHNA and CDR2 is YNFKEQ. The CDR3 spells CASSQDGGANQPQHF. CDR3 in DNA: TGTGCCAGCAGCCAAGACGGGGGGGCCAATCAGCCCCAGCATTTT.

The V call is TRBV7-8, the J call TRBJ1-2; 7 bases are a match to TRBD1. From germline, CDR1 is SGHVS and CDR2 FQNEAQ. V trimming: 2 bases; J trimming: 5 bases; junction bases outside the gene matches: 11. The CDR3 has 16 residues. The CDR3 DNA sequence: TGTGCCAGCAGCTTAACCCGCACAGGGGATGGGTATGGCTACACCTTC. Translated: CASSLTRTGDGYGYTF.

The V call is TRBV29-1, the J call TRBJ2-5; the D gene is possibly TRBD1 (5 bases). This CDR3 has 13 residues. Germline lookup yields CDR1 SQVTM and CDR2 ANQGSEA. V lost 3 bases and J 4 bases, leaving 12 bases between the germline ends. The CDR3, as DNA: TGCAGCGTTGAGTATAGGGGTCGAGAGACCCAGTACTTC. Protein sequence: CSVEYRGRETQYF.

In its sample, this clonotype was seen a few times. This rearrangement joins TRBV5-1 to TRBJ2-7, with 9 bases aligning to TRBD1. The ends lost 0 bases at V and 0 bases at J; junction bases unmatched: 7. CDR1 is SGHRS, CDR2 YFSETQ, per germline. The CDR3 has 17 amino acids. The CDR3 sequence: CASSLVGPGQGSYEQYF. DNA of the CDR3: TGCGCCAGCAGCTTGGTTGGTCCGGGACAGGGCTCCTACGAGCAGTACTTC.

The CDR3 is CASSLGAERLSNEQFF. CDR3 nucleotides: TGTGCCAGCAGCTTAGGGGCGGAGCGGTTGAGTAATGAGCAGTTCTTC. The chain employs TRBV11-3 and TRBJ2-1, with D possibly being TRBD2 (5 bases). The CDR3 contains 16 residues. Germline CDR1 SGHNT, CDR2 YENEEA. The V end lost 1 base, the J end lost 7 bases, and 17 bases lay between the germline ends.

This clonotype has just a few counts. The chain has TRBV7-9 and TRBJ1-4; D unresolved. Per germline, CDR1 SEHNR and CDR2 FQNEAQ (reference sequence). V gave up 5 bases and J gave up 15 bases, with 19 bases separating them. The CDR3 runs to 13 residues. DNA for the CDR3: TGTGCCAGCAGCCACTCCACCCAATCCGAAGTGTTTTTT. Translated: CASSHSTQSEVFF.